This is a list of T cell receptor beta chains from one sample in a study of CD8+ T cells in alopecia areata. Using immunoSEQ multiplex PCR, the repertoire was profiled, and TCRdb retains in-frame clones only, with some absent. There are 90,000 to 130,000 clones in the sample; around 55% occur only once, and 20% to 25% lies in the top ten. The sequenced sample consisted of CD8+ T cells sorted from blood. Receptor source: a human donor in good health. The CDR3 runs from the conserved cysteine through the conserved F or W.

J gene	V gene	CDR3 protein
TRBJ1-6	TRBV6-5	CASSYFGVGNSPLHF
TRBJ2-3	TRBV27	CASRGTAWADTQYF
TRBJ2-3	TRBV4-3	CASSQEGAFTDTQYF
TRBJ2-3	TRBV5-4	CASSLVRVAGGLTQYF
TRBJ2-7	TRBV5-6	CASSRWATYEQYF
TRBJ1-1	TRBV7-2	CASSSGTVNTEAFF
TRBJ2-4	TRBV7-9	CASSPSGGVAKNIQYF
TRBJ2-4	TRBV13	CASSEKQGSAKNIQYF
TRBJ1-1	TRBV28	CASSLYSEAFF
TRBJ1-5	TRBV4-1	CASSPGTGYLGNQPQHF
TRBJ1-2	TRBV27	CASSDGTPNYGYTF
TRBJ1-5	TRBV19	CASSIGEDSNQPQHF
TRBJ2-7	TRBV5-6	CASSGTESSYEQYF
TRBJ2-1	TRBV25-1	CASSEWTGDEQFF
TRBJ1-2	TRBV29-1	CSVEDRDRGGGYTF
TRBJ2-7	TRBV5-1	CASSLAQTPTYEQYF
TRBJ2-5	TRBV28	CASSPPGRIQETQYF
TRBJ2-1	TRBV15	CASRLAGENEQFF
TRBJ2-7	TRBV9	CASSPDGVEQYF
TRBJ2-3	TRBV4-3	CASSQDWTSGGADTQYF
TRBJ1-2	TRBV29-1	CSDDGYTF
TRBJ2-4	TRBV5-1	CASSLVMGTGNIQYF
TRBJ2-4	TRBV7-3	CASSLGVGHIQYF
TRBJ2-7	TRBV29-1	CSVDTGTGGYEQYF
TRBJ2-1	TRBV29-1	CSVGDRGGGSSYNEQFF
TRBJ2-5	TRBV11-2	CASSLGAAGDSQETQYF
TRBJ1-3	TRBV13	CASRLQGLIYF
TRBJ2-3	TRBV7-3	CASSIWASDTQYF
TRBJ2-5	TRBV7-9	CASTPPLLETQYF
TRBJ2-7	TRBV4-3	CASSPGGAGYEQYF
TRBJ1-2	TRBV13	CASSFDGDSLEGYTF
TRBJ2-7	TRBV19	CASSIGHNYEQYF
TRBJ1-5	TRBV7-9	CASSLEYSNQPQHF
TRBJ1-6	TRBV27	CASSLVRVRNSPLHF
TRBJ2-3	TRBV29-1	CSVGLERSTDTQYF
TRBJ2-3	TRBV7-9	CASSGTWGPDTQYF
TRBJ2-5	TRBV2	CASSGSSPSETQYF
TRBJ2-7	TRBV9	CASSVGGPLEQYF
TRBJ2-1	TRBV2	CASTGGLDEQFF
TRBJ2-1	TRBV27	CASRPLGTSPYNEQFF
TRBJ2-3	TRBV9	CASSPGTSYSDTQYF
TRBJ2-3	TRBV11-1	CASSPRGLTYLTDTQYF
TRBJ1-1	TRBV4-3	CASSQEAEREAFF
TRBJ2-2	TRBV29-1	CSAVLGRTGELFF
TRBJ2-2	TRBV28	CASSYPSLGKSNTGELFF
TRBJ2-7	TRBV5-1	CASSGGDSEVAEQYF
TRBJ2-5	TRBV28	CASSFFRRTEETQYF
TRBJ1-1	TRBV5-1	CASSFRDNMNTEAFF
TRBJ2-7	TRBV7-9	CASSLVSGPAEQYF
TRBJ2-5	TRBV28	CASSLKDQETQYF
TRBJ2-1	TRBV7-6	CASSLAQPTYNEQFF